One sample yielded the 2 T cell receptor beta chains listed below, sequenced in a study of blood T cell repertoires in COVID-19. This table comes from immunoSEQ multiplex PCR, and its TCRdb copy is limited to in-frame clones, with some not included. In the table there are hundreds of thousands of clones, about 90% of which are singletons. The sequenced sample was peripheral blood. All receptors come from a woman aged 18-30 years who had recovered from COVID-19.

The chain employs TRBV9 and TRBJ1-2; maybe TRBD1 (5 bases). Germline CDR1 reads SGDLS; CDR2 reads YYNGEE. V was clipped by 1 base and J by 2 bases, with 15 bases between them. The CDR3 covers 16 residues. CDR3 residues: CASSVSAGRQNYGYTF. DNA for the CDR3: TGTGCCAGCAGCGTATCCGCAGGGCGCCAAAACTATGGCTACACCTTC.

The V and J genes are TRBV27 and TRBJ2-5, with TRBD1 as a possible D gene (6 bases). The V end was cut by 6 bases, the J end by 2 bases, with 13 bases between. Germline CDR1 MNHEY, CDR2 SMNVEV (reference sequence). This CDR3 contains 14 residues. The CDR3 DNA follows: TGTGCCAGCAGCCCATACAGGGAACAAGAGACCCAGTACTTC. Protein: CASSPYREQETQYF.